The T cell receptor (beta chain) described here comes from a study of blood T cell repertoires in COVID-19. On the study more broadly: Acute and convalescent COVID-19 samples came from the United States, Italy and Spain. PBMCs, B-cell-depleted T cells, or T cells were the source of the cDNA or gDNA that made up the material.

Germline CDR1 reads SGHNT; CDR2 reads YENEEA. The length of the CDR3 is 14 residues. The V segment lost 4 bases and the J segment 5 bases; nucleotides outside the gene matches: 1. As regards this clone: This sample also contains other DNA sequences that code for the same CDR3.

Here immunoSEQ multiplex PCR was the method, and the copy in TCRdb shows in-frame clones only, minus some. Of some 270,000 clones in the sample, roughly 86% are singletons; the top ten hold around 1.5%. The sequence derives from a woman aged 60-70 years who had recovered from COVID-19. The sequenced sample was peripheral blood. The chain links TRBV11-3 to TRBJ2-5, with 13 nucleotides matching TRBD2. CDR3 region: CASSSGLAGETQYF. CDR3 in DNA: TGTGCCAGCAGCTCGGGACTAGCGGGGGAGACCCAGTACTTC.